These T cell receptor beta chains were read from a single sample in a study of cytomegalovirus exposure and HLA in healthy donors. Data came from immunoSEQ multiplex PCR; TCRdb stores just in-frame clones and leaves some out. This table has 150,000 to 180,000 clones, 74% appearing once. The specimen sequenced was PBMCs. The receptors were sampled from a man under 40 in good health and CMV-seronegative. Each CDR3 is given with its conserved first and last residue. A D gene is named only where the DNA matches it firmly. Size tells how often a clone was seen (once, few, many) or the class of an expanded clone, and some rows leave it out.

cdr3_nt: TGCAGCGTTCTGACAGGGGACAAGATGTTTTTT
cdr3_aa: CSVLTGDKMFF
v_call: TRBV29-1
cdr3_length: 11
d_call: TRBD1
j_call: TRBJ1-4
clone_size: .

cdr3_nt: TGCGCCAGCAGCCCCATAGCGGGGGGCCACAATGAGCAGTTCTTC
cdr3_aa: CASSPIAGGHNEQFF
v_call: TRBV5-1
cdr3_length: 15
d_call: TRBD2
j_call: TRBJ2-1
clone_size: once

cdr3_nt: TGTGCCAGCAGCCTCGAGGGGGCGGGCTATGGCTACACCTTC
cdr3_aa: CASSLEGAGYGYTF
v_call: TRBV7-2
cdr3_length: 14
d_call: TRBD1
j_call: TRBJ1-2
clone_size: .

cdr3_nt: TGTGCCAGCAGCCCAGGGGGCCCTGGAGGGGATACGCAGTATTTT
cdr3_aa: CASSPGGPGGDTQYF
v_call: TRBV28
cdr3_length: 15
d_call: TRBD1
j_call: TRBJ2-3
clone_size: .

cdr3_nt: TGCAGCGTTGAAAATCCGGGACAGCAGAACACTGAAGCTTTCTTT
cdr3_aa: CSVENPGQQNTEAFF
v_call: TRBV29-1
cdr3_length: 15
d_call: TRBD1
j_call: TRBJ1-1
clone_size: .

cdr3_nt: TGTGCCAGCAGTTATGGACAGTTGGGTACTGAAGCTTTCTTT
cdr3_aa: CASSYGQLGTEAFF
v_call: TRBV27
cdr3_length: 14
d_call: .
j_call: TRBJ1-1
clone_size: .

cdr3_nt: TGTGCCAGCAGCGCCCCGGGACAGTCCTACGAGCAGTACTTC
cdr3_aa: CASSAPGQSYEQYF
v_call: TRBV7-9
cdr3_length: 14
d_call: TRBD1
j_call: TRBJ2-7
clone_size: .

cdr3_nt: TGTTCCAGCAGCTTAGAGGGAGCTGAAGCTTTCTTT
cdr3_aa: CSSSLEGAEAFF
v_call: TRBV7-9
cdr3_length: 12
d_call: .
j_call: TRBJ1-1
clone_size: .

cdr3_nt: TGTGCCAGCTCTGGCGGGGGAGAGGTTAATTCACCCCTCCACTTT
cdr3_aa: CASSGGGEVNSPLHF
v_call: TRBV7-6
cdr3_length: 15
d_call: .
j_call: TRBJ1-6
clone_size: .

cdr3_nt: TGTGCCAGCAGCTTTGCGGGGAGCTACAATGAGCAGTTCTTC
cdr3_aa: CASSFAGSYNEQFF
v_call: TRBV7-8
cdr3_length: 14
d_call: .
j_call: TRBJ2-1
clone_size: .

cdr3_nt: TGTGCCAGCAGCTTGGTGGCAGGATTGTATGGCTACACCTTC
cdr3_aa: CASSLVAGLYGYTF
v_call: TRBV7-9
cdr3_length: 14
d_call: .
j_call: TRBJ1-2
clone_size: once

cdr3_nt: TGTGCCAGCCGGAGGGGGACAGGGTTTGAAAAACTGTTTTTT
cdr3_aa: CASRRGTGFEKLFF
v_call: TRBV28
cdr3_length: 14
d_call: TRBD1
j_call: TRBJ1-4
clone_size: few

cdr3_nt: TGTGCCAGCAGCTTGATTGGGAGCTCCTACAATGAGCAGTTCTTC
cdr3_aa: CASSLIGSSYNEQFF
v_call: TRBV11-2
cdr3_length: 15
d_call: .
j_call: TRBJ2-1
clone_size: .

cdr3_nt: TGTGCTAGTGGTTTGGACGACAGGGGCGGGCCCGGGGAGCTGTTTTTT
cdr3_aa: CASGLDDRGGPGELFF
v_call: TRBV12-5
cdr3_length: 16
d_call: TRBD1
j_call: TRBJ2-2
clone_size: .

cdr3_nt: TGTGCCAGCAGTGAATCCCCGGGGAACACCATATATTTT
cdr3_aa: CASSESPGNTIYF
v_call: TRBV6-1
cdr3_length: 13
d_call: .
j_call: TRBJ1-3
clone_size: few

cdr3_nt: TGTGCCAGCACCCCTCCAGGGGGATATGGCTACACCTTC
cdr3_aa: CASTPPGGYGYTF
v_call: TRBV28
cdr3_length: 13
d_call: TRBD1
j_call: TRBJ1-2
clone_size: .

cdr3_nt: TGCGCCAGCAGCTTGGATCGGGGATCTGGCTATGGCTACACCTTC
cdr3_aa: CASSLDRGSGYGYTF
v_call: TRBV5-1
cdr3_length: 15
d_call: .
j_call: TRBJ1-2
clone_size: .

cdr3_nt: TGTGCCAGCAGCGTAGCTGCTGGAGCGGGGCCTGAAGCTTTCTTT
cdr3_aa: CASSVAAGAGPEAFF
v_call: TRBV9
cdr3_length: 15
d_call: .
j_call: TRBJ1-1
clone_size: .

cdr3_nt: TGTGCCAGTACCACCACAGGGGGCAGCAATCAGCCCCAGCATTTT
cdr3_aa: CASTTTGGSNQPQHF
v_call: TRBV19
cdr3_length: 15
d_call: TRBD1
j_call: TRBJ1-5
clone_size: .

cdr3_nt: TGTGCCAGCAGCTTAGAGGCGGGGGCTCGGTTTGAGCAGTTCTTC
cdr3_aa: CASSLEAGARFEQFF
v_call: TRBV7-2
cdr3_length: 15
d_call: .
j_call: TRBJ2-1
clone_size: once

cdr3_nt: TGTGCCAGCAGTCCAGGGGGCAATCAGCCCCAGCATTTT
cdr3_aa: CASSPGGNQPQHF
v_call: TRBV25-1
cdr3_length: 13
d_call: .
j_call: TRBJ1-5
clone_size: .

cdr3_nt: TGTGCCAGCAGCCCCAGATCCAGAGCTTTCTTT
cdr3_aa: CASSPRSRAFF
v_call: TRBV5-6
cdr3_length: 11
d_call: .
j_call: TRBJ1-1
clone_size: .

cdr3_nt: TGCGCCAGCAGCATAGGCGACAGGGACAATTCACCCCTCCACTTT
cdr3_aa: CASSIGDRDNSPLHF
v_call: TRBV5-1
cdr3_length: 15
d_call: TRBD1
j_call: TRBJ1-6
clone_size: once

cdr3_nt: TGTGCCAGCAGTTTAGCCGGGACAGGGGCGGGCTACCCCTTC
cdr3_aa: CASSLAGTGAGYPF
v_call: TRBV7-2
cdr3_length: 14
d_call: TRBD1
j_call: TRBJ1-2
clone_size: .

cdr3_nt: TGCAGCGCTGATGGGTTTATCAGGACTGAAGCTTTCTTT
cdr3_aa: CSADGFIRTEAFF
v_call: TRBV29-1
cdr3_length: 13
d_call: .
j_call: TRBJ1-1
clone_size: few

cdr3_nt: TGTGCCAGCAGCTTGGAGGGCAGGGGGGTAGGAGGCTACACCTTC
cdr3_aa: CASSLEGRGVGGYTF
v_call: TRBV5-4
cdr3_length: 15
d_call: TRBD1
j_call: TRBJ1-2
clone_size: .

cdr3_nt: TGCGCCAGCAGCCGGAGCGGGACAGGGCTATACACTGAAGCTTTCTTT
cdr3_aa: CASSRSGTGLYTEAFF
v_call: TRBV4-3
cdr3_length: 16
d_call: TRBD1
j_call: TRBJ1-1
clone_size: .

cdr3_nt: TGCGCCAGCAGTTCGGGGGGCTTCAACACCGGGGAGCTGTTTTTT
cdr3_aa: CASSSGGFNTGELFF
v_call: TRBV5-1
cdr3_length: 15
d_call: .
j_call: TRBJ2-2
clone_size: .

cdr3_nt: TGTGCCAGCAGTCCATGGGACAGGAGGAGCAATCAGCCCCAGCATTTT
cdr3_aa: CASSPWDRRSNQPQHF
v_call: TRBV28
cdr3_length: 16
d_call: TRBD1
j_call: TRBJ1-5
clone_size: .